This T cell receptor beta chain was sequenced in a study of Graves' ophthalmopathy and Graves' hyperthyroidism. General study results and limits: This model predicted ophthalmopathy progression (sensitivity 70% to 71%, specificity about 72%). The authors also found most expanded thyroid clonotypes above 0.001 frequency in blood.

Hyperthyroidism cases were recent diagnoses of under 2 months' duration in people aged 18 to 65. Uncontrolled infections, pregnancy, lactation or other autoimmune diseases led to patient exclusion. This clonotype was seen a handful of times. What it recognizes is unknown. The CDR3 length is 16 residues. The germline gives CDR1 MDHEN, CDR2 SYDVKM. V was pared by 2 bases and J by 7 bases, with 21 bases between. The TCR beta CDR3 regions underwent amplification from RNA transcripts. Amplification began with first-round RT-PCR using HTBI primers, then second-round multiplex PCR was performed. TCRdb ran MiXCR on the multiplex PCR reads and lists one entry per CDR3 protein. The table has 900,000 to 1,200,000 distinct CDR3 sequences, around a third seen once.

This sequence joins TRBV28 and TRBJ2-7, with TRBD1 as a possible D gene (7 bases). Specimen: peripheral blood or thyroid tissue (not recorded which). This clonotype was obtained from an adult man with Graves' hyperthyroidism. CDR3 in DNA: TGTGCCAGCAGTTTAGGAGCAGGAGGGGGCTCGGGAGAGCAGTACTTC. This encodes CASSLGAGGGSGEQYF. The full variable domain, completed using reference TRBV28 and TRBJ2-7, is DVKVTQSSRYLVKRTGEKVFLECVQDMDHENMFWYRQDPGLGLRLIYFSYDVKMKEKGDIPEGYSVSREKKERFSLILESASTNQTSMYLCASSLGAGGGSGEQYFGPGTRLTVT.